A single sample gave rise to the 18 T cell receptor beta chains below, sequenced in a study of T cells in Graves' hyperthyroidism and ophthalmopathy. TCR beta CDR3 sequences were amplified from RNA transcripts. TCR CDR3 underwent first-round RT-PCR with the HTBI primer set. TCRdb re-analysed the multiplex PCR reads in MiXCR, keeping a single row per CDR3 protein. The sample holds some 150,000 distinct CDR3 sequences, roughly a fifth seen once. Source material: blood. The source is a woman in her 50s with Graves' hyperthyroidism that later progressed to Graves' ophthalmopathy.

The CDR3 region has the DNA TGTGCCAGCAGCTTACGACAGGGCGAGCAGTACTTC. Residues: CASSLRQGEQYF. This rearrangement joins TRBV5-5 to TRBJ2-7, with 7 bases that match TRBD1. CDR3 length equals 12 residues. Germline values: CDR1 SGHKS, CDR2 YYEKEE (reference sequence). J lost 6 bases, V lost 2 bases, and 2 bases had no gene match.

Comments on this clonotype: A much bigger clone sits one base away, suggesting this may be a read error. The genes are TRBV11-2 and TRBJ2-7; D gene unclear. This CDR3 is 13 amino acids long. CDR1 SGHAT and CDR2 FQNNGV come from the germline V gene. CDR3 DNA: TGCGCCAGCAGCCAGGACGGACCCTACGAGCAGTACTTC. This translates into CASSQDGPYEQYF.

This clonotype occurred a few times. The chain combines TRBV28 with TRBJ1-4, with 8 bases that match TRBD1. V shed 8 bases, J shed 7 bases, and the junction held 6 bases outside the gene matches. The CDR3 extends over 13 amino acids. Germline CDR1 reads MDHEN; CDR2 reads SYDVKM. Written as DNA, the CDR3 is TGTGCCAGCTCAGGGGGCGCGGGTGAAAAACTGTTTTTT. Residues: CASSGGAGEKLFF. Combining the CDR3 with reference TRBV28 and TRBJ1-4 gives the whole variable domain DVKVTQSSRYLVKRTGEKVFLECVQDMDHENMFWYRQDPGLGLRLIYFSYDVKMKEKGDIPEGYSVSREKKERFSLILESASTNQTSMYLCASSGGAGEKLFFGSGTQLSVL.

This clonotype was detected a few times. V and J are TRBV29-1 and TRBJ2-1; 8 bases are shared with TRBD1. The CDR3 extends over 14 amino acids. V dropped 7 bases and J dropped 8; count of bases not matched to a gene: 13. Germline V gives CDR1 SQVTM, CDR2 ANQGSEA. The CDR3 DNA reads as TGCAGCGGCTGGGACAGGAGACCGGTGGATGAGCAGTTCTTC. Translated: CSGWDRRPVDEQFF.

This clonotype was recorded at least ten times. This chain connects TRBV24-1 to TRBJ1-5, with unresolved D. Per the germline V gene, CDR1 is KGHDR and CDR2 is SFDVKD. The CDR3 runs to 12 residues. V lost 12 bases to trimming and J lost 7 bases, with 15 bases between them. The CDR3 nucleotides read TGTGCCGTCCAAGAGGGTCAGCAGCCCCAGCATTTT. As protein: CAVQEGQQPQHF.

The genes are TRBV10-3 and TRBJ1-2, with D possibly being TRBD1 (5 bases). Germline values: CDR1 ENHRY, CDR2 SYGVKD. The CDR3 runs 12 residues. V shed 6 bases and J shed 7 bases, with 12 bases lying between them. CDR3: CAISERDFGYTF. The CDR3 region has the DNA TGTGCCATCAGCGAGAGGGACTTTGGCTACACCTTC.

The chain joins TRBV4-2 to TRBJ2-7; the D is unclear. V lost 0 bases and J 7 bases, leaving 16 bases between the germline ends. CDR1 LGHNA and CDR2 YNFKEQ come from the germline V gene. CDR3 length: 15 residues. CDR3 nucleotides: TGTGCCAGCAGCCAAGAAGGACGGCCTGGGGATGAGCAGTACTTC. Residues: CASSQEGRPGDEQYF.

This rearrangement joins TRBV11-3 to TRBJ2-6; no reliable D call. Germline V lookup: CDR1 SGHNT, CDR2 YENEEA. CDR3 size: 15 residues. Trimming pared 5 bases from V and 9 bases from J, leaving 17 bases between. DNA for the CDR3: TGTGCCAGCAGCCCCCCTTTGGGTCAGCTCAACGTCCTGACTTTC. It yields the protein CASSPPLGQLNVLTF.

This clonotype appeared many times. This sequence joins TRBV20-1 and TRBJ2-7; 8 bases fit TRBD2. From germline, CDR1 is DFQATT and CDR2 SNEGSKA (reference sequence). V gave up 1 base and J gave up 2 bases; unmatched junction bases: 1. The CDR3 runs to 13 residues. CDR3 amino acids: CSARAGLAYEQYF. The CDR3 DNA is TGCAGTGCTAGAGCGGGACTAGCCTACGAGCAGTACTTC.

This clonotype appeared many times. V usage is TRBV5-1 and J usage is TRBJ2-2, with 10 bases fitting TRBD2. This CDR3 is built from 15 residues. Germline V gene sequence: CDR1 SGHRS, CDR2 YFSETQ. J lost 7 bases, V lost 4 bases, and 7 bases had no gene match. In DNA, the CDR3 is TGCGCCAGCAGCCCGAGCGGGAGGGCCGGCGGGGAGCTGTTTTTT. This sequence encodes CASSPSGRAGGELFF.

This sequence joins TRBV28 and TRBJ1-5; 7 bases are shared with TRBD1. CDR3 length: 15 residues. Germline V gene data show CDR1 as MDHEN and CDR2 as SYDVKM. The V segment lost 6 bases and the J segment 1 base; nucleotides outside the gene matches: 6. CDR3: CASSPPRGSNQPQHF. The CDR3 DNA reads as TGTGCCAGCAGCCCACCCAGGGGGAGCAATCAGCCCCAGCATTTT.

Many counts were recorded for this clonotype. This chain links TRBV6-5 with TRBJ2-2, with D perhaps assigned TRBD1 or TRBD2 (5 bases each). The CDR3 length is 15 residues. V gave up 2 bases and J gave up 6 bases, with 13 bases separating them. CDR1 and CDR2 from the germline V gene are MNHEY and SVGAGI. The CDR3 protein is CASSYVGRGAGELFF. CDR3 coding DNA: TGTGCCAGCAGTTACGTGGGGAGAGGGGCCGGGGAGCTGTTTTTT.

Of note for this clonotype: Just one base apart from a much larger clone, this may be a read error. The V gene is TRBV7-3, the J gene TRBJ1-3; D gene ambiguous. The CDR3 loop spans 14 amino acids. CDR1 is SGHTA and CDR2 is FQGTGA in the germline V gene. V was cut by 8 bases and J by 2 bases, with 13 bases left in between. This chain's CDR3 is CASGTGGAGNTIYF. For the CDR3, the DNA is TGTGCCAGCGGCACCGGCGGGGCTGGAAACACCATATATTTT.

J is TRBJ2-2 and V is TRBV5-5; D possibly corresponds to TRBD2 (5 bases). Germline lookup yields CDR1 SGHKS and CDR2 YYEKEE (reference sequence). The length of the CDR3 is 15 residues. V lost 4 bases to trimming and J lost 1 base, with 11 bases between them. The CDR3 region has the DNA TGTGCCAGCAGCATCGGCGGAGGGAACACCGGGGAGCTGTTTTTT. Protein: CASSIGGGNTGELFF.

The rearrangement joins TRBV19 to TRBJ2-1; 8 nucleotides match TRBD2. V lost 5 bases and J lost 6; bases outside the gene matches: 15. The CDR3 spans 17 residues. Germline V gene sequence: CDR1 LNHDA, CDR2 SQIVND (reference sequence). The CDR3 DNA reads as TGTGCCAGTAGTCCCTATATCGGACAAGCGGGAGTCAATGAGCAGTTCTTC. Translation gives CASSPYIGQAGVNEQFF. Supplemented by reference TRBV19 and TRBJ2-1, the full variable domain reads DGGITQSPKYLFRKEGQNVTLSCEQNLNHDAMYWYRQDPGQGLRLIYYSQIVNDFQKGDIAEGYSVSREKKESFPLTVTSAQKNPTAFYLCASSPYIGQAGVNEQFFGPGTRLTVL.

Many counts were recorded for this clonotype. This rearrangement joins TRBV29-1 to TRBJ2-2; TRBD2 is a possible D gene (6 bases). The CDR3 consists of 14 residues. With 3 bases removed from V and 7 bases from J, the gap between germline ends came to 15 bases. Germline CDR1 is SQVTM and CDR2 is ANQGSEA. The CDR3 sequence: CSVETGVVGGELFF. The CDR3 nucleotides are TGCAGCGTTGAGACGGGAGTGGTGGGCGGGGAGCTGTTTTTT.

The rearrangement joins TRBV29-1 to TRBJ2-5, with 8 bases identical to TRBD1. CDR1 and CDR2 from the germline V gene are SQVTM and ANQGSEA. The CDR3 is 13 amino acids. With 2 bases clipped from V and 1 base from J, the junction kept 0 bases outside the gene matches. CDR3 region: CSVEQGAQETQYF. Written as DNA, the CDR3 is TGCAGCGTTGAACAGGGGGCCCAAGAGACCCAGTACTTC. Drawing the rest from reference TRBV29-1 and TRBJ2-5, the complete variable domain is SAVISQKPSRDICQRGTSLTIQCQVDSQVTMMFWYRQQPGQSLTLIATANQGSEATYESGFVIDKFPISRPNLTFSTLTVSNMSPEDSSIYLCSVEQGAQETQYFGPGTRLLVL.

This clonotype was observed a handful of times. The chain recombines TRBV9 with TRBJ2-5; 7 bases are shared with TRBD1. V shed 5 bases, J shed 0 bases, and the junction held 13 bases outside the gene matches. In germline, CDR1 is SGDLS, CDR2 YYNGEE. The CDR3 length is 17 residues. The CDR3 reads CASRFDNRGTDQETQYF. CDR3 in DNA: TGTGCCAGCAGGTTCGATAACAGGGGAACGGACCAAGAGACCCAGTACTTC.